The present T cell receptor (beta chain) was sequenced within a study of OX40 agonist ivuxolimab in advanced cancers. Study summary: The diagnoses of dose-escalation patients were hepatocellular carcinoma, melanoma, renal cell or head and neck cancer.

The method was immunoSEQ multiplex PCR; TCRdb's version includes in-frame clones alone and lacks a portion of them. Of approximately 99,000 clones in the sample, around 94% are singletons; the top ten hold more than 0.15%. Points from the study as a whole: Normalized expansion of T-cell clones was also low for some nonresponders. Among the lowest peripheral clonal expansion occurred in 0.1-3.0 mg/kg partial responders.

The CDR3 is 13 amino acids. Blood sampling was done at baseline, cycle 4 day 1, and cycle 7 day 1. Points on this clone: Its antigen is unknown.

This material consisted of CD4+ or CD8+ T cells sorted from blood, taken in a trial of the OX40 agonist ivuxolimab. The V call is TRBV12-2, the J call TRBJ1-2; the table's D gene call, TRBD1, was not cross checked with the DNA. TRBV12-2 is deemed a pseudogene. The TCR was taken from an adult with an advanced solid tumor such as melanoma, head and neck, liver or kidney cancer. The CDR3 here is CASPDRGAEGYTF. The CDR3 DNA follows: TGTGCAAGTCCCGACAGGGGCGCGGAGGGCTACACCTTC.